The subject of this entry is one T cell receptor (beta chain). The data belong to a study of blood T cells in healthy people across ages. V dropped 8 bases and J dropped 0 bases, with 10 bases sitting between them. The CDR3 is 13 amino acids. The germline gives CDR1 MNHEY, CDR2 SVGEGT. Primers used in a second PCR of about 7 to 12 cycles were a sample-barcoded 5' primer and a J-beta primer mix. TCRdb independently ran MiXCR on the 5' RACE reads; one entry per CDR3 protein. The sample lists some 800,000 distinct CDR3 sequences; roughly 44% were seen once. The sequencing input was blood. The chain carries TRBV6-2 or TRBV6-3 and TRBJ1-1; D is uncertain. The source is a man aged 55 to 70 in good health. The CDR3 DNA reads as TGTGCCAGCCGACGAGTACTGAACACTGAAGCTTTCTTT. This codes for CASRRVLNTEAFF.